A selection of T cell receptor beta chains follows, all from one sample in a study of shared clonotypes between healthy human individuals. Assay: immunoSEQ multiplex PCR; the TCRdb copy retains only in-frame clones and omits some. The sample contains some 1 million clones, about 75% of which appear only once. Sequenced sample: memory CD4+ T cells sorted from blood. Receptors were obtained from a man younger than 30 in good health. The CDR3 runs from the conserved cysteine through the conserved F or W. Each record gives: clone size, V gene, J gene, D gene, CDR3 DNA, CDR3 protein. A D gene is named only where the DNA matches it firmly. Rows may omit the clone size; those that give it use once, few, many or a size class.

clone size: .; V gene: TRBV18; J gene: TRBJ1-2; D gene: .; CDR3 DNA: TGTGCCAGCTCACCTTTGGATCGTAATGGCTACACCTTC; CDR3 protein: CASSPLDRNGYTF
clone size: once; V gene: TRBV2; J gene: TRBJ1-2; D gene: .; CDR3 DNA: TGTGCCAGCAGAAAACAGGAGGGTGGCTACACCTTC; CDR3 protein: CASRKQEGGYTF
clone size: many; V gene: TRBV9; J gene: TRBJ2-3; D gene: .; CDR3 DNA: TGTGCCAGCAGCCCCAACGCGGTAGCCGATACGCAGTATTTT; CDR3 protein: CASSPNAVADTQYF
clone size: .; V gene: TRBV7-2; J gene: TRBJ1-1; D gene: .; CDR3 DNA: TGTGCCAGCAGCGGCGAAGCAGAGAGGGCTTTCTTT; CDR3 protein: CASSGEAERAFF
clone size: .; V gene: TRBV5-1; J gene: TRBJ2-5; D gene: TRBD2; CDR3 DNA: TGCGCCAGCAGCCCGCAAGCGGGAGTAGGGGAGACCCAGTACTTC; CDR3 protein: CASSPQAGVGETQYF
clone size: .; V gene: TRBV9; J gene: TRBJ1-4; D gene: TRBD1; CDR3 DNA: TGTGCCAGCAGCGTTACCTTCACAGGGGGCGGTGAAAAACTGTTTTTT; CDR3 protein: CASSVTFTGGGEKLFF
clone size: .; V gene: TRBV20-1; J gene: TRBJ2-7; D gene: .; CDR3 DNA: TGCAGTGCTAGAACTCCCTACGAGCAGTACTTC; CDR3 protein: CSARTPYEQYF
clone size: .; V gene: TRBV5-1; J gene: TRBJ2-2; D gene: .; CDR3 DNA: TGCGCCAGCAGCTTGTTGCAAACCGGGAACACCGGGGAGCTGTTTTTT; CDR3 protein: CASSLLQTGNTGELFF
clone size: few; V gene: TRBV4-3; J gene: TRBJ2-5; D gene: .; CDR3 DNA: TGCGCCAGCAGCCAAGCCGGGGGGTCAGGGGTCATTGAGACCCAGTACTTC; CDR3 protein: CASSQAGGSGVIETQYF
clone size: .; V gene: TRBV9; J gene: TRBJ2-7; D gene: TRBD2; CDR3 DNA: TGTGCCAGCAGCCCTCAAGCGGGAGGGCCGTCCTACGAGCAGTACTTC; CDR3 protein: CASSPQAGGPSYEQYF
clone size: .; V gene: TRBV5-1; J gene: TRBJ2-5; D gene: TRBD2; CDR3 DNA: TGCGCCAGCAGCCCCTCAGCGGGGCCAGCGGAGACCCAGTACTTC; CDR3 protein: CASSPSAGPAETQYF
clone size: .; V gene: TRBV18; J gene: TRBJ2-3; D gene: TRBD1; CDR3 DNA: TGTGCCAGCTCAACCGGGACAGGGGGCGCAGGGACGCAGTATTTT; CDR3 protein: CASSTGTGGAGTQYF
clone size: .; V gene: TRBV2; J gene: TRBJ1-1; D gene: TRBD1; CDR3 DNA: TGTGCCAGCAACCAACAGGGGAGCGGGAACACTGAAGCTTTCTTT; CDR3 protein: CASNQQGSGNTEAFF
clone size: .; V gene: TRBV12-5; J gene: TRBJ2-3; D gene: .; CDR3 DNA: TGTGCTAGTGGTTTGGTAAGGTCAGATACGCAGTATTTT; CDR3 protein: CASGLVRSDTQYF
clone size: .; V gene: TRBV18; J gene: TRBJ2-1; D gene: TRBD1; CDR3 DNA: TGTGCCAGCTCACTTAGACAGGGGGCATACAATGAGCAGTTCTTC; CDR3 protein: CASSLRQGAYNEQFF
clone size: .; V gene: TRBV28; J gene: TRBJ1-3; D gene: .; CDR3 DNA: TGTGCCAGCATAACGGGGCTTGGAAACACCATATATTTT; CDR3 protein: CASITGLGNTIYF
clone size: .; V gene: TRBV28; J gene: TRBJ2-7; D gene: .; CDR3 DNA: TGTGCCAGCAAAGGTGGGCCCGGCGACTACGAGCAGTACTTC; CDR3 protein: CASKGGPGDYEQYF
clone size: few; V gene: TRBV28; J gene: TRBJ1-2; D gene: TRBD1; CDR3 DNA: TGTGCCAGCACCCTAAGGACAGGGGAGGGCTACACCTTC; CDR3 protein: CASTLRTGEGYTF
clone size: .; V gene: TRBV18; J gene: TRBJ1-1; D gene: .; CDR3 DNA: TGTGCCAGCTCACCCCGGGGTCCGGAGGTCACTGAAGCTTTCTTT; CDR3 protein: CASSPRGPEVTEAFF
clone size: few; V gene: TRBV7-9; J gene: TRBJ1-1; D gene: TRBD1; CDR3 DNA: TGTGCCAGCAGCCGGACAGGGGAAAGGACTGAAGCTTTCTTT; CDR3 protein: CASSRTGERTEAFF
clone size: .; V gene: TRBV7-2; J gene: TRBJ1-2; D gene: .; CDR3 DNA: TGTGCCAGCAGCTTAGGGGAGGGACGGACTAACTATGGCTACACCTTC; CDR3 protein: CASSLGEGRTNYGYTF
clone size: .; V gene: TRBV12-5; J gene: TRBJ1-2; D gene: .; CDR3 DNA: TGTGCTAGTGGTTCTACAGGTTTCTATGGCTACACCTTC; CDR3 protein: CASGSTGFYGYTF
clone size: once; V gene: TRBV28; J gene: TRBJ2-1; D gene: .; CDR3 DNA: TGTGCCAGCAGTTCCCCCGGGGCCCGGGGAAATGAGCAGTTCTTC; CDR3 protein: CASSSPGARGNEQFF
clone size: .; V gene: TRBV20-1; J gene: TRBJ1-1; D gene: .; CDR3 DNA: TGCAGTGGGACCCCAGGGACTGAAGCTTTCTTT; CDR3 protein: CSGTPGTEAFF
clone size: .; V gene: TRBV18; J gene: TRBJ1-1; D gene: .; CDR3 DNA: TGTGCCAGCTCACCTCCCGTGGGGGCTGAAGCTTTCTTT; CDR3 protein: CASSPPVGAEAFF
clone size: .; V gene: TRBV18; J gene: TRBJ2-7; D gene: TRBD2; CDR3 DNA: TGTGCCAGCTCCCCAGTTAGCGGGGGAAATTCCTACGAGCAGTACTTC; CDR3 protein: CASSPVSGGNSYEQYF
clone size: few; V gene: TRBV11-2; J gene: TRBJ1-1; D gene: .; CDR3 DNA: TGTGCCAGCAGCTCGCAGGGAAGCGGGACTGAAGCTTTCTTT; CDR3 protein: CASSSQGSGTEAFF
clone size: few; V gene: TRBV7-2; J gene: TRBJ1-1; D gene: .; CDR3 DNA: TGTGCCAGCAGCCCAGGGCACGCGAACACTGAAGCTTTCTTT; CDR3 protein: CASSPGHANTEAFF
clone size: few; V gene: TRBV18; J gene: TRBJ2-3; D gene: TRBD2; CDR3 DNA: TGTGCCAGCTCACCCAACCCGGTACTAGCGTCAGATACGCAGTATTTT; CDR3 protein: CASSPNPVLASDTQYF
clone size: few; V gene: TRBV10-3; J gene: TRBJ1-2; D gene: .; CDR3 DNA: TGTGCCATCAGTGAGTCAGTCTCCGTCTATGGCTACACCTTC; CDR3 protein: CAISESVSVYGYTF
clone size: few; V gene: TRBV19; J gene: TRBJ2-3; D gene: TRBD2; CDR3 DNA: TGTGCCAGTAGTATCCGGACTAGTCGCTCTTCAGATACGCAGTATTTT; CDR3 protein: CASSIRTSRSSDTQYF
clone size: .; V gene: TRBV5-1; J gene: TRBJ2-3; D gene: TRBD1; CDR3 DNA: TGCGCCGGCTCTCAAGGACAGGGAGTCCCAGATACGCAGTATTTT; CDR3 protein: CAGSQGQGVPDTQYF